The sequence of this T cell receptor beta chain was determined in a study of cytomegalovirus exposure and HLA in healthy donors. In the PCR, 60 Vbeta and 13 Jbeta primers were used. The assay was immunoSEQ multiplex PCR, and TCRdb's table has in-frame clones only and misses some. The table lists about 100,000 clones, approximately 76% of them singletons. Donors consisted of healthy bone marrow donors. The germline V gene has CDR1 MNHNS and CDR2 SASEGT. V was clipped by 2 bases and J by 4 bases, with 11 bases between them. The CDR3 has 14 residues. The TCR was taken from a man between 18 and 35 years old in good health and CMV-seronegative. Material: PBMCs. The V gene is TRBV6-1, the J gene TRBJ1-1; D possibly corresponds to TRBD1 (5 bases). CDR3 sequence (DNA): TGTGCCAGCAGTGAATTGGGGGGTGGCACTGAAGCTTTCTTT. Its protein product is CASSELGGGTEAFF.